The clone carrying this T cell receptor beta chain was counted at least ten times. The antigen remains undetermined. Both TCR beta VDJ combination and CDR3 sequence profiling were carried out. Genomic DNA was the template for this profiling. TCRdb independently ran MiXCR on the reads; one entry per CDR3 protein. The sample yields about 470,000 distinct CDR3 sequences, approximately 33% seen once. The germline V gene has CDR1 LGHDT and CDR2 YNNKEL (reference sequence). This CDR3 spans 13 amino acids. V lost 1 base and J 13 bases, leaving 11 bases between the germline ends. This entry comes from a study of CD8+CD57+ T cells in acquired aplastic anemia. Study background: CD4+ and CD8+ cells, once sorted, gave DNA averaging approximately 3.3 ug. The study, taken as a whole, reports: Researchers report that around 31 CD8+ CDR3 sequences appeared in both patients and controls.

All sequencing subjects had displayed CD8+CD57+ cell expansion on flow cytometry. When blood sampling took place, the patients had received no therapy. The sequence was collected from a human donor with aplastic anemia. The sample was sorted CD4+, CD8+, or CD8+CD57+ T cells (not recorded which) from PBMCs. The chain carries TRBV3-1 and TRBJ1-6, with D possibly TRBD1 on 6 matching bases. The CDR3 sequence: CASSQGDITPLHF. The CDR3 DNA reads TGTGCCAGCAGCCAAGGGGACATCACGCCCCTCCACTTT.